Given below is one TCR beta chain in context. The data originate from a study of PD-1 blockade in classical Hodgkin lymphoma. Autologous stem cell transplantation was followed by relapse in every patient, and brentuximab vedotin exposure varied. This table comes from immunoSEQ multiplex PCR, and its TCRdb copy is limited to in-frame clones, with some not included. Counted here are about 24,000 clones, around 86% occurring once; the ten biggest clones make up roughly 21%. CDR1 is SGHRS and CDR2 is YFSETQ in the germline V gene. The CDR3 spans 13 residues. V lost 5 bases and J 8 bases, leaving 16 bases between the germline ends.

Sequences were derived from peripheral blood mononuclear cells (PBMCs), sampled before the second cycle of nivolumab. The chain recombines TRBV5-1 with TRBJ1-2; perhaps TRBD1 as D (6 bases). The sequence was obtained from a human donor with classical Hodgkin lymphoma. CDR3: CASSISDSRGYTF. The CDR3, as DNA: TGCGCCAGCAGTATATCGGACAGTCGGGGCTACACCTTC.